Sequencing of this T cell receptor beta chain was carried out in a study of PD-L1 blockade in urothelial cancer. Looking at the study overall: Patients commenced atezolizumab in about 2014, and it was given at 1,200 mg intravenously every 3 weeks.

Time point described: pretreatment peripheral blood. Urothelial carcinoma affected the patients, and it was locally advanced or metastatic. The assay was immunoSEQ multiplex PCR, and TCRdb's table has in-frame clones only and misses some. The sample yields approximately 41,000 clones, around four fifths seen once. Here the sequenced sample was PBMCs, taken around atezolizumab (anti-PD-L1) treatment. The receptor comes from an elderly man with urothelial cancer.

DNA for the CDR3: TGTGCCAGCAGTGCAGCACAGGGGGGAGAAAAACTGTTTTTT. It codes for CASSAAQGGEKLFF. This sequence joins TRBV2 and TRBJ1-4, with 8 bases fitting TRBD1. The CDR3 loop spans 14 amino acids. V shed 4 bases, J shed 8 bases, and the junction held 6 bases outside the gene matches. Germline CDR1 SNHLY, CDR2 FYNNEI. The full variable domain, with the rest looked up from reference TRBV2 and TRBJ1-4, is EPEVTQTPSHQVTQMGQEVILRCVPISNHLYFYWYRQILGQKVEFLVSFYNNEISEKSEIFDDQFSVERPDGSNFTLKIRSTKLEDSAMYFCASSAAQGGEKLFFGSGTQLSVL.